This TCR beta chain was sequenced for a study of pediatric ulcerative colitis. The rectum was sampled with one to two pinch biopsies at colonoscopy. After removal of 4 bases from V and 7 bases from J, the junction contained 4 bases not matched to a gene. This CDR3 is built from 14 residues. The V gene's germline CDR1 is SGDLS and CDR2 YYNGEE. Sequencing was at survey level. Here immunoSEQ multiplex PCR was the method, and the copy in TCRdb shows in-frame clones only, minus some. The data hold tens of thousands of clones, with 60% to 75% observed a single time. With respect to this clone: Its antigen is unidentified.

Overall study findings and caveats: Blood samples from a couple of patients yielded substantially fewer templates and were excluded from blood-rectal overlap analysis. Ulcerative colitis patients shared more blood-rectal clones than controls.

The genes are TRBV9 and TRBJ2-1, with 11 bases matching TRBD1. Sequenced: gut tissue. The TCR originated in a boy between 5 and 17 years old with moderate ulcerative colitis. DNA of the CDR3: TGTGCCAGCAGCATCGGGACAGGGGGGAATGAGCAGTTCTTC. This sequence encodes CASSIGTGGNEQFF.